This TCR beta chain was retrieved from a study of blood T cell repertoires in COVID-19. Trimming took 4 bases from V and 4 from J; bases not matched to a gene: 10. This CDR3 contains 16 residues. Germline CDR1 reads SGHRS; CDR2 reads YFSETQ. Clones were read by immunoSEQ multiplex PCR, and TCRdb kept only the in-frame ones, dropping some. The sample consists of about 100,000 clones, about two thirds of them appearing once. The chain couples TRBV5-1 to TRBJ2-2; 7 nucleotides agree with TRBD2. Sequencing was performed on peripheral blood. The sequence came from a woman aged 40 to 50 with acute or convalescent COVID-19. CDR3 region: CASSKAQGGSTGELFF. The CDR3 coding sequence is TGCGCCAGCAGCAAGGCTCAGGGAGGGAGCACCGGGGAGCTGTTTTTT.